This entry features one TCR beta chain sequence. Which antigen it targets is not known. No much larger clone is present one base from it, and per-base qualities are unavailable. This specimen belongs to a study of OX40 agonist ivuxolimab in advanced cancers. Looking at the study overall: Ivuxolimab was a fully human IgG2 agonistic monoclonal antibody targeting the costimulatory receptor OX40 (CD134). Intravenous ivuxolimab was administered to patients every 2 weeks at six dose levels: 0.01, 0.1, 0.3, 1.5, 3 and 10 mg/kg. Among the roughly 50 dose-escalation patients, some 20 had hepatocellular carcinoma, around 15 melanoma, 9 renal cell carcinoma and 9 head and neck cancer. The dose-escalation cohort was about 83% male with a mean age of around 64 years, ranging from roughly 23 to 79. Prior anti-PD-1, anti-PD-L1 or anti-CTLA-4 therapy was permitted, and checkpoint inhibitors had been received by approximately 39% of dose-escalation patients. Partial responses were achieved by three dose-escalation patients, of whom one had hepatocellular carcinoma and two had cutaneous melanoma. Peripheral TCRbeta sequencing was intended to test whether TCR sequence diversity was altered and clonal T-cell expansion was caused by ivuxolimab. The paper reports the monotherapy dose-escalation portion (N of about 50 patients) of the phase I ivuxolimab trial.

The CDR3 holds 16 amino acids from the cysteine to the phenylalanine. Solely the CDR3 DNA is kept, with 48 bases framed from the first base. Based on the germline V gene (reference sequence), the CDR1 and CDR2 sequences are SEHNR and FQNEAQ. V and J are truncated by 5 bases and 1 base respectively, leaving an intervening sequence of 18 bases. Patients with autoimmune disease history or receiving systemic immunosuppression were excluded from the trial. Peripheral blood for TCR sequencing was collected from all dose cohorts at baseline, on cycle 4 day 1, and on cycle 7 day 1. Samples came from an open-label, multicenter, first-in-human phase I dose-escalation trial of ivuxolimab. Adults with locally advanced or metastatic head and neck squamous cell, hepatocellular, melanoma or renal cell carcinoma were enrolled in the trial. Before TCR sequencing, CD4+ T cells and CD8+ T cells from peripheral blood were sorted into separate populations.

For sequencing of the TCRbeta CDR3 region, genomic DNA was extracted from the sorted cells. TCRbeta CDR3 regions were sequenced using the immunoSEQ Assay. TCRdb's version of the immuneACCESS table is confined to in-frame rearrangements and falls short of the full clone set. An unresolved V gene accounts for under half of the shortfall where checked; the remainder is of unknown origin. The sample table shows under 30,000 clones, and roughly 84% are seen once. The ten largest clones take up approximately 15% of the sample. The paper as a whole reports these results and caveats: In the 0.1-3.0 mg/kg groups, partial responders had among the lowest normalized peripheral clonal expansion, particularly in CD8+ T cells. Antigen specificity was not determined for the clonally expanded peripheral T cells. After ivuxolimab, expanded clones were on average more numerous among CD8+ T cells than among CD4+ T cells. Clonal expansion of both CD4+ and CD8+ blood T cells was observed from baseline to week 6 at doses 0.1 to 3.0 mg/kg. Low levels of normalized T-cell clonal expansion were also shown by some nonresponding patients.

The receptor was derived from an adult with an advanced solid tumor such as melanoma, head and neck, liver or kidney cancer. The sample here was CD4+ or CD8+ T cells sorted from blood, taken in a trial of the OX40 agonist ivuxolimab. The sequence is built from TRBV7-9 and TRBJ2-7, with the D gene not clear enough to name. CDR3 reads: CASSPTTGVISYEQYF. DNA sequence: TGTGCCAGCAGCCCGACCACTGGAGTAATATCCTACGAGCAGTACTTC.